The clone carrying this T cell receptor (beta chain) was found many times. The target antigen is unknown. CDR1 is SQVTM, CDR2 ANQGSEA, per germline. Trimming took 4 bases from V and 0 from J, leaving 12 bases between them. The CDR3 runs to 15 residues. These data are taken from a study of neurological immune-mediated disorders. Overall study findings and caveats: HTLV-1-associated myelopathy had the most TCR clonal expansion, while multiple sclerosis had the least, a level that fell below healthy controls. None of the CDR3 amino acid sequences of expanded clones were shared across subjects, and this suggested private repertoires in all groups.

The unsorted libraries were prepared from 2 million PBMCs (stored at -80 C). The cDNA was synthesized by means of template-switch 5'RACE, which was carried out with 10-nucleotide random UMIs. MiXCR was run by TCRdb on the 5' RACE reads, yielding one entry per CDR3 protein. The sample has over 65,000 distinct CDR3 sequences, roughly 9.9% seen once. The sample comprised PBMCs. This chain links TRBV29-1 with TRBJ2-2; maybe TRBD1 (5 bases). The receptor was isolated from a man aged 50-60 years in good health. The CDR3 spells CSVVIGAANTGELFF. The CDR3, as DNA: TGCAGCGTTGTAATAGGGGCGGCGAACACCGGGGAGCTGTTTTTT.